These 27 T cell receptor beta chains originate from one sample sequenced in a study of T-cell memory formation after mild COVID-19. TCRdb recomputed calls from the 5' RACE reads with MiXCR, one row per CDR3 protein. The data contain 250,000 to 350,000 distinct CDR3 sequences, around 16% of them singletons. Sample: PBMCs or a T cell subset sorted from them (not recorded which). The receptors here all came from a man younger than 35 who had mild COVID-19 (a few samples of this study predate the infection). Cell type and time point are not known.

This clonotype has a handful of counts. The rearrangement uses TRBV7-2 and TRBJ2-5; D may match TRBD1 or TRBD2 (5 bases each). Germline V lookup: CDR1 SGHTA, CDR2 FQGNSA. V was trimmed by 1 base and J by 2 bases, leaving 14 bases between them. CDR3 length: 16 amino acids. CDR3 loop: CASSLVPGLRQETQYF. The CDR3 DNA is TGTGCCAGCAGCTTAGTCCCGGGGCTGAGACAAGAGACCCAGTACTTC.

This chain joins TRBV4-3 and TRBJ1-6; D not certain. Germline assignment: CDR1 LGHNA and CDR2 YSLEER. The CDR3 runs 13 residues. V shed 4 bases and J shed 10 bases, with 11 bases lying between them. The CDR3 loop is CASSRDGISPLHF. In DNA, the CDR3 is TGCGCCAGCAGCCGGGATGGGATCTCACCCCTCCACTTT.

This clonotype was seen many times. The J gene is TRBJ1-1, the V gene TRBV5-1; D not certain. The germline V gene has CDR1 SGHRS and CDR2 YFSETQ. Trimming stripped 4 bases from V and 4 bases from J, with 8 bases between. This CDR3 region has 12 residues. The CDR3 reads CASSREGTEAFF. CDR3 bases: TGCGCCAGCAGCCGCGAGGGCACTGAAGCTTTCTTT.

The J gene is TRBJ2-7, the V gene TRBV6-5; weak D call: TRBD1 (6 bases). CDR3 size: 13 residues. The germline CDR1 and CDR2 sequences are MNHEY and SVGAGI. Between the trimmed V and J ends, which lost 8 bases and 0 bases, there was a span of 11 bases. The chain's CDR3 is CASGGLDSYEQYV. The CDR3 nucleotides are TGTGCCAGCGGGGGCTTAGACTCCTACGAGCAGTACGTC.

In DNA, the CDR3 is TGTGCCAGCAGCCAAAGAGGGGGTTGGGACACTGAAGCTTTCTTT. This sequence encodes CASSQRGGWDTEAFF. This sequence joins TRBV11-2 and TRBJ1-1; the D gene is possibly TRBD1 (6 bases). The germline V gene encodes CDR1 SGHAT and CDR2 FQNNGV. The CDR3 runs to 15 residues. V dropped 5 bases and J dropped 3 bases, with 16 bases sitting between them. Full variable domain (outside the CDR3, taken from reference TRBV11-2 and TRBJ1-1): EAGVAQSPRYKIIEKRQSVAFWCNPISGHATLYWYQQILGQGPKLLIQFQNNGVVDDSQLPKDRFSAERLKGVDSTLKIQPAKLEDSAVYLCASSQRGGWDTEAFFGQGTRLTVV.

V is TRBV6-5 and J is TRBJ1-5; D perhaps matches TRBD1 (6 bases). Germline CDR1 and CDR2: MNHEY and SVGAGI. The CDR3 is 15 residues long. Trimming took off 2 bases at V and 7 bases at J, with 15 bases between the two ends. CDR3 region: CASSYGPGVGQPQHF. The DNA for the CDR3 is TGTGCCAGCAGTTACGGGCCAGGGGTCGGGCAGCCCCAGCATTTT.

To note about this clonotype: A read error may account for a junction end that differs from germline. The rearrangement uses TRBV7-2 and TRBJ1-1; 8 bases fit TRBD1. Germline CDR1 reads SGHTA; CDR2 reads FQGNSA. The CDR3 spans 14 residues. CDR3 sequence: CASSLGQGNTGAFF. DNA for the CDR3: TGTGCCAGCAGCTTAGGACAGGGGAACACTGGAGCTTTCTTT. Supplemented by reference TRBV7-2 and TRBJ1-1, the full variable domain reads GAGVSQSPSNKVTEKGKDVELRCDPISGHTALYWYRQSLGQGLEFLIYFQGNSAPDKSGLPSDRFSAERTGGSVSTLTIQRTQQEDSAVYLCASSLGQGNTGAFFGQGTRLTVV.

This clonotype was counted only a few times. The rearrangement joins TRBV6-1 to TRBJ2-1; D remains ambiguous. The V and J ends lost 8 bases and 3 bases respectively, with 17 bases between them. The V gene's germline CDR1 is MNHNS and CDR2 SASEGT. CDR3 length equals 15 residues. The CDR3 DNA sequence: TGTGCCAGCGATTCGAACCTTCGGCTCTACAATGAGCAGTTCTTC. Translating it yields CASDSNLRLYNEQFF.

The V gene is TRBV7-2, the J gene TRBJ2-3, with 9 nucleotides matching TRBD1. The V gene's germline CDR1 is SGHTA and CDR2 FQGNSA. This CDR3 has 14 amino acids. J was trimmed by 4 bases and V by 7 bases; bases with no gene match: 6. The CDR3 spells CASTKDRGPDTQYF. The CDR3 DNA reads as TGTGCCAGCACCAAGGACAGGGGCCCAGATACGCAGTATTTT.

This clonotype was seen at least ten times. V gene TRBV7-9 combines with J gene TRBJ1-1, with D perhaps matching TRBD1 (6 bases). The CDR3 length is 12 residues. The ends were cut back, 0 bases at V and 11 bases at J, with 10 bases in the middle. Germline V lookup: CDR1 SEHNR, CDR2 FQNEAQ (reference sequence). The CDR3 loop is CASSLARGPAFF. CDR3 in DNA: TGTGCCAGCAGCTTAGCCCGGGGGCCGGCTTTCTTT.

CDR3 sequence reads: CASGTRAQFF. The CDR3 nucleotides are TGTGCCAGCGGAACTAGGGCGCAGTTCTTC. The chain couples TRBV9 to TRBJ2-1; a weak D match, TRBD2 (5 bases). CDR1 SGDLS and CDR2 YYNGEE come from the germline V gene. V lost 7 bases and J lost 12, with 11 bases in between. This CDR3 is 10 amino acids long.

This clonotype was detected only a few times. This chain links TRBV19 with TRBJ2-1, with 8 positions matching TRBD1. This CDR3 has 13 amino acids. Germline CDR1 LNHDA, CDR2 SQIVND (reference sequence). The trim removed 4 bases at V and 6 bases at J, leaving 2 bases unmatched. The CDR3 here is CASSTDRGNEQFF. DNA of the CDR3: TGTGCCAGTAGTACAGACAGGGGCAATGAGCAGTTCTTC.

This CDR3 is CATRRGTYNEQFF. In DNA form, the CDR3 reads TGTGCCACCCGGAGGGGAACGTACAATGAGCAGTTCTTC. This chain links TRBV6-5 with TRBJ2-1, with TRBD2 as a possible D gene (6 bases). CDR3 size: 13 residues. The germline CDR1 and CDR2 sequences are MNHEY and SVGAGI. Trimming left V 10 bases short and J 4 bases short, with 14 bases between.

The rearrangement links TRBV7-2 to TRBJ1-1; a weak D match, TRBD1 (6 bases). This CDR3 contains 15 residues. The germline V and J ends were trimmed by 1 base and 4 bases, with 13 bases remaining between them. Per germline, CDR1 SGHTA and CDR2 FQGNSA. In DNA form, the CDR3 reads TGTGCCAGCAGCTTAGTGGGGGGCGCACCCACTGAAGCTTTCTTT. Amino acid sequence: CASSLVGGAPTEAFF. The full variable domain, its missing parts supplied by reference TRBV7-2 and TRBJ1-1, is GAGVSQSPSNKVTEKGKDVELRCDPISGHTALYWYRQSLGQGLEFLIYFQGNSAPDKSGLPSDRFSAERTGGSVSTLTIQRTQQEDSAVYLCASSLVGGAPTEAFFGQGTRLTVV.

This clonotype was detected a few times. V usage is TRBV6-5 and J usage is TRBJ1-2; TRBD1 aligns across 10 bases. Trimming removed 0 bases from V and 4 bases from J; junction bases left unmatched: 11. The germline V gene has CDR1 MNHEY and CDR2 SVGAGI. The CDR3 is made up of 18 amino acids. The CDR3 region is CASSYSLYGTGERYGYTF. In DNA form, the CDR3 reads TGTGCCAGCAGTTACTCGTTATATGGGACAGGGGAACGCTATGGCTACACCTTC.

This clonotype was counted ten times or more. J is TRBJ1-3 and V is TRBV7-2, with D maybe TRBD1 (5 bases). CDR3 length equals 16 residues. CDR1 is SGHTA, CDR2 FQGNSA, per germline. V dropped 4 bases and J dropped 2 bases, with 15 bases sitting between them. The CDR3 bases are TGTGCCAGCAGCTCCTACAGGAGGCAGGCTGGAAACACCATATATTTT. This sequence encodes CASSSYRRQAGNTIYF.

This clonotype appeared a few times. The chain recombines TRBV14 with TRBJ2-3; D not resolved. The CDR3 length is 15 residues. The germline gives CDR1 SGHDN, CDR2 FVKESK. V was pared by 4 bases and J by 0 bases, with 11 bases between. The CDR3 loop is CASSPDWTSTDTQYF. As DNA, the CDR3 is TGTGCCAGCAGCCCCGATTGGACGAGCACAGATACGCAGTATTTT.

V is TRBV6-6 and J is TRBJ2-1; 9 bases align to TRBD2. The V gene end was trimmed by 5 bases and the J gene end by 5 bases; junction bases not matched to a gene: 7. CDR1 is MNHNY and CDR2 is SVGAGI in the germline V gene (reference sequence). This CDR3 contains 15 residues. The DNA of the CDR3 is TGTGCCAGCAGTGCTTTCCAGCGGGGGGACAATGAGCAGTTCTTC. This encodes CASSAFQRGDNEQFF.

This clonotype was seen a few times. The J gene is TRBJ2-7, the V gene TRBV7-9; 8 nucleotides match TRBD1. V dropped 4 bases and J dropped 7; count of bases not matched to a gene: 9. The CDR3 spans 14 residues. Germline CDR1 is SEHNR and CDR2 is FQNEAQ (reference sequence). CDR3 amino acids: CASSSRTGPEEQYV. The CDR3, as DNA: TGTGCCAGCAGCTCACGGACAGGGCCTGAAGAGCAGTACGTC.

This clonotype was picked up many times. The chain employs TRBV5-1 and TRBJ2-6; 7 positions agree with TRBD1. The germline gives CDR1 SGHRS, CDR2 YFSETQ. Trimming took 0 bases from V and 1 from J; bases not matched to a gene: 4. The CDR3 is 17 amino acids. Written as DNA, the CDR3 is TGCGCCAGCAGCTTGGGACAGGGTGGGTCTGGGGCCAACGTCCTGACTTTC. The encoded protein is CASSLGQGGSGANVLTF. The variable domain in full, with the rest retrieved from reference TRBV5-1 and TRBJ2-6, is KAGVTQTPRYLIKTRGQQVTLSCSPISGHRSVSWYQQTPGQGLQFLFEYFSETQRNKGNFPGRFSGRQFSNSRSEMNVSTLELGDSALYLCASSLGQGGSGANVLTFGAGSRLTVL.

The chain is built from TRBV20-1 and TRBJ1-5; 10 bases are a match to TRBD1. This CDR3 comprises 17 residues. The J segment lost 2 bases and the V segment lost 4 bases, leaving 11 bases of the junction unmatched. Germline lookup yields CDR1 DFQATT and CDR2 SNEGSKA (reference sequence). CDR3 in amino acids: CSATGTGALVGNQPQHF. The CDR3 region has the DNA TGCAGTGCTACCGGGACAGGGGCGCTGGTAGGCAATCAGCCCCAGCATTTT.

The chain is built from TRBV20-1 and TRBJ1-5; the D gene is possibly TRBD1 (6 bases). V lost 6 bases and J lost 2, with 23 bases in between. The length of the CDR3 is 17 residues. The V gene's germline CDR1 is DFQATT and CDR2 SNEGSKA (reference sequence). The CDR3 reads CSARRQALRGGNQPQHF. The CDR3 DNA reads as TGCAGTGCCAGAAGACAGGCGCTACGCGGTGGCAATCAGCCCCAGCATTTT.

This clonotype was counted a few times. The CDR3 loop reads CASKQGAEEQYF. The CDR3 DNA follows: TGTGCCAGCAAACAGGGGGCTGAGGAGCAGTACTTC. The V gene is TRBV28, the J gene TRBJ2-7; 9 nucleotides match TRBD1. The germline gives CDR1 MDHEN, CDR2 SYDVKM. There are 12 residues in the CDR3. V gave up 7 bases and J gave up 7 bases; unmatched junction bases: 5. The full variable domain, with the rest looked up from reference TRBV28 and TRBJ2-7, is DVKVTQSSRYLVKRTGEKVFLECVQDMDHENMFWYRQDPGLGLRLIYFSYDVKMKEKGDIPEGYSVSREKKERFSLILESASTNQTSMYLCASKQGAEEQYFGPGTRLTVT.

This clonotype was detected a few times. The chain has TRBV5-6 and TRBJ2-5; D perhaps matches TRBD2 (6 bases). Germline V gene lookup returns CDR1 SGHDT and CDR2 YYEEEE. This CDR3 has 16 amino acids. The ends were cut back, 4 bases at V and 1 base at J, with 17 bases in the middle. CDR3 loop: CASSLEGKEGQETQYF. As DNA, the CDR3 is TGTGCCAGCAGCCTGGAAGGGAAGGAGGGCCAAGAGACCCAGTACTTC.

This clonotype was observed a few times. CDR3 region: CASSLFGGPGNEQFF. In DNA, the CDR3 is TGTGCCAGCAGTCTTTTCGGGGGCCCAGGTAATGAGCAGTTCTTC. V is TRBV2 and J is TRBJ2-1; D is possibly TRBD1 or TRBD2 (6 bases each). Trimming left V 5 bases short and J 7 bases short, with 18 bases between. Germline V gene sequence: CDR1 SNHLY, CDR2 FYNNEI. There are 15 residues in the CDR3.

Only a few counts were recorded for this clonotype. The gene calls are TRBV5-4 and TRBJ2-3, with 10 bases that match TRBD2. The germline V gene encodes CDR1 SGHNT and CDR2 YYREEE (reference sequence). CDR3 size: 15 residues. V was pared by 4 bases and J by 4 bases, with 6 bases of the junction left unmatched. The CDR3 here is CASSLRLAGPDTQYF. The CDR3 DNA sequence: TGTGCCAGCAGCCTACGACTAGCGGGCCCAGATACGCAGTATTTT. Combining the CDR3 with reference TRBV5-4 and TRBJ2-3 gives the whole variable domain ETGVTQSPTHLIKTRGQQVTLRCSSQSGHNTVSWYQQALGQGPQFIFQYYREEENGRGNFPPRFSGLQFPNYSSELNVNALELDDSALYLCASSLRLAGPDTQYFGPGTRLTVL.

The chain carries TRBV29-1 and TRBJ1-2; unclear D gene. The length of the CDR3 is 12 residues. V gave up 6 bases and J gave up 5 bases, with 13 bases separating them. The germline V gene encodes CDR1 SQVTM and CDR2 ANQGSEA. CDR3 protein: CSVARTGYGYTF. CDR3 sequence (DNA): TGCAGCGTGGCGAGGACGGGGTATGGCTACACCTTC.